The source of this T cell receptor beta chain is a study of CD8+ T cells in alopecia areata. Regarding the study as a whole: Relative to mice, TCR sharing across patients was less clear, a difference possibly HLA-related. Scalp repertoires also include resident alphabeta T cells from normal skin. For lesional scalp, especially alopecia totalis/universalis, clonality was higher than in normal scalp.

Extraction of RNA preceded its reverse transcription into cDNA, which served as the sequencing template. Sequenced by immunoSEQ multiplex PCR; TCRdb stores in-frame clones only, minus some. This table has 98,000 or so clones, around 59% appearing once. Separation by sorting yielded CD4+ and CD8+ T cells from PBMCs. To note about this clone: Its antigen is undetermined.

This CDR3 has 13 residues. The junction had 3 bases not matched to a gene; V was cut back by 0 bases and J by 5 bases. From germline, CDR1 is GTSNPN and CDR2 SVGIG (reference sequence). The chain carries TRBV30 and TRBJ2-7; 8 nucleotides match TRBD1. This clonotype was obtained from a human donor in good health. The specimen was CD8+ T cells sorted from blood. The DNA of the CDR3 is TGTGCCTGGAGTGTGGACAGGGTACACGAGCAGTACTTC. Translated: CAWSVDRVHEQYF.